This record concerns one TCR beta chain sequence. What antigen it recognizes has not been identified. There are no base qualities to consult, and no much larger clone falls within one base. The CDR3, from cysteine to phenylalanine, totals 17 residues. The sequence is cut down to CDR3 DNA, 51 bases in frame from base 1. The germline V and J ends show losses of 1 base and 6 bases respectively, and no gene match explains 8 bases of the junction. CDR1 SGHVS and CDR2 FQNEAQ are derived from the germline V gene. Genomic DNA was extracted from sorted cells for sequencing of the TCRbeta CDR3 region. TCRbeta CDR3 regions were sequenced using the immunoSEQ Assay. The clones in this table, taken by TCRdb from immuneACCESS, are in-frame only. Not every clone is retained; where verified, under half of the shortfall comes from an unresolved V gene, and the cause of the rest is unknown. In all, the sample holds tens of thousands of clones, and about 82% of those were seen once. The top ten hold 5.5% to 7% of the sample.

These data are taken from a study of OX40 agonist ivuxolimab in advanced cancers. About the study as a whole: Ivuxolimab was a fully human IgG2 agonistic monoclonal antibody targeting the costimulatory receptor OX40 (CD134). The point of sequencing TCRbeta in the periphery was to test whether ivuxolimab changed TCR sequence diversity and drove clonal T-cell expansion. Patients were allowed to have had prior anti-PD-1, anti-PD-L1 or anti-CTLA-4 therapy, and approximately 43% of the dose-escalation patients had previously received checkpoint inhibitors. Intravenous ivuxolimab was administered to patients every 2 weeks at six dose levels: 0.01, 0.1, 0.3, 1.5, 3 and 10 mg/kg. The paper describes the monotherapy dose-escalation part (N = 52 patients) of the phase I trial of ivuxolimab. The dose-escalation cohort was about 87% male with a mean age of approximately 60 years, ranging from roughly 20 to 80. Among the approximately 54 dose-escalation patients, roughly 20 had hepatocellular carcinoma, approximately 15 melanoma, 9 renal cell carcinoma and 9 head and neck cancer. Partial responses occurred in three dose-escalation patients: two with cutaneous melanoma and one with hepatocellular carcinoma. Points the paper makes about the study in general: In the 0.1-3.0 mg/kg groups, partial responders had among the lowest normalized peripheral clonal expansion, particularly in CD8+ T cells. At doses of 0.1 to 3.0 mg/kg, clonal expansion of both CD4+ and CD8+ blood T cells was observed from baseline to week 6. After ivuxolimab, expanded clones were on average more numerous among CD8+ T cells than among CD4+ T cells. Low levels of normalized T-cell clonal expansion were also shown by some nonresponding patients. The antigen specificity of the clonally expanded peripheral T cells was not determined.

Patients with autoimmune disease history or receiving systemic immunosuppression were excluded from the trial. Peripheral blood for TCR sequencing was collected from all dose cohorts at baseline, on cycle 4 day 1, and on cycle 7 day 1. The samples were drawn from a first-in-human, open-label, multicenter phase I dose-escalation trial of ivuxolimab. Adults with locally advanced or metastatic melanoma, renal cell, hepatocellular, or head and neck squamous cell carcinoma were enrolled in the trial. Before TCR sequencing, CD4+ and CD8+ T cells were separately sorted from peripheral blood. The chain couples TRBV7-8 to TRBJ2-3, with 12 central nucleotides matching TRBD2. The sequenced sample was CD4+ or CD8+ T cells sorted from blood, obtained in a trial of the OX40 agonist ivuxolimab. This TCR was sampled from an adult with an advanced solid tumor such as melanoma, head and neck, liver or kidney cancer. The sequenced DNA: TGTGCCAGCAGCTTAGGAGCTAGCGGGGGGGCGGTGGATACGCAGTATTTT. Translation gives CASSLGASGGAVDTQYF.